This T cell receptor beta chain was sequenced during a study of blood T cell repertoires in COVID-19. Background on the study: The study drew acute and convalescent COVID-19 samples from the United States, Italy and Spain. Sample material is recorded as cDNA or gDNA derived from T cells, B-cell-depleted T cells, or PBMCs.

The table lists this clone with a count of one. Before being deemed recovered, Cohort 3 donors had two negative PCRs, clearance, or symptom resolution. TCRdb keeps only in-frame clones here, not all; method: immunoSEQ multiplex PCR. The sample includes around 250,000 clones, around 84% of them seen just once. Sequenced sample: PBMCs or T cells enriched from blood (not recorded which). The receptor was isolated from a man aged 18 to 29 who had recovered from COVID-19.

CDR3 DNA sequence: TGTGCCAGCAGCGAGACAGGAGACAACTATGGCTACACCTTC. Protein product: CASSETGDNYGYTF. The chain has TRBV28 and TRBJ1-2; perhaps TRBD1 as D (6 bases). Germline CDR1 MDHEN, CDR2 SYDVKM. This CDR3 has 14 residues. V was pared by 6 bases and J by 2 bases, with 13 bases between.